This TCR beta chain was observed in a study of shared clonotypes between healthy human individuals. For the study at large: A donor's plate count was three for CD4 naive and three for CD4 memory; CD8 naive had two and CD8 memory one.

Clones were sequenced by immunoSEQ multiplex PCR, and TCRdb holds only the in-frame ones, with some missing. The sample consists of about 2 million clones, about 95% of them appearing once. Selected positively for CCR7 and CD45RO-negative, naive CD8 cells excluded terminally differentiated effector memory CD45RA+ cells. CDR1 MNHEY and CDR2 SMNVEV come from the germline V gene (reference sequence). Trimming stripped 3 bases from V and 5 bases from J, with 7 bases between. CDR3 length: 13 residues. Worth noting for this clone: Other DNA variants within this sample encode the same CDR3.

The TCR comes from a man in his late teens or twenties in good health. This rearrangement joins TRBV27 to TRBJ2-2; TRBD2 is a possible D gene (5 bases). The sample taken for sequencing was naive CD8+ T cells sorted from blood. This CDR3 is CASSFRDTGELFF. The CDR3 DNA reads TGTGCCAGCAGTTTTCGGGATACCGGGGAGCTGTTTTTT.